This TCR beta chain is from a study of patients and donors after allogeneic stem cell transplantation (dated by TCRdb to 2019 to 2021). The library relied on RT-PCR. The sequencing machine was a NextSeq 550. The public sequencing data were trimmed at Q25 with fastp and processed into clonotypes with MiXCR by TCRdb, which kept only in-frame beta chains. Each entry is one CDR3 protein sequence, shown with its most common DNA and genes. This sample holds 200,000 to 250,000 distinct CDR3 sequences; roughly 13% were observed only once. The top ten clonotypes cover around 10% of the sample. The CDR3 goes from the cysteine to the phenylalanine over 14 residues. Only the CDR3 DNA stays, 42 bases, in frame from base 1. Cut back by 6 bases and 1 base, the V and J ends lie 9 bases apart. This clonotype was counted many times. The antigen it recognizes is unknown. Qualities for individual bases were not recorded, and no much larger clone is one base off.

The clonotype comes from a human donor who was either an allogeneic HSCT recipient or a stem cell or donor lymphocyte infusion donor (not recorded which). It is not recorded whose cells these are; they may come from a transplant donor. The sequencing input was blood, either unsorted or a sorted T cell fraction (not recorded which). The sequence is built from TRBV12-3 or TRBV12-4 and TRBJ2-2; the D gene cannot be resolved reliably. The CDR3 protein: CASRSRQNTGELFF. The nucleotide sequence is given as TGTGCCAGCAGATCCAGACAGAACACCGGGGAGCTGTTTTTT.